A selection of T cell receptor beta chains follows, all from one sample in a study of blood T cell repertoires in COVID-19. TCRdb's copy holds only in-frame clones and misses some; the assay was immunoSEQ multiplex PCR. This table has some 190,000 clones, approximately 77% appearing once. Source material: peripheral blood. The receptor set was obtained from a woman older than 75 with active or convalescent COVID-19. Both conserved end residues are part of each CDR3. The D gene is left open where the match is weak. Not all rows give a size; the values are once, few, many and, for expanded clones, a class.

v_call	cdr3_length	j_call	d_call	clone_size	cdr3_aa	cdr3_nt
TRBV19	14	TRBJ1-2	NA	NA	CASSIPGRGYGYTF	TGTGCCAGTAGTATTCCAGGGCGTGGCTATGGCTACACCTTC
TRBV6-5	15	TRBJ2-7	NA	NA	CASSQSGVGSYEQYF	TGTGCCAGCAGCCAAAGCGGAGTGGGGTCCTACGAGCAGTACTTC
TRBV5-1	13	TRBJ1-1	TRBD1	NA	CASRPQGMGEAFF	TGCGCCAGCAGACCACAGGGGATGGGTGAAGCTTTCTTT
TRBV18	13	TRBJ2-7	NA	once	CASSSTMSYEQYF	TGTGCCAGCTCATCGACAATGTCCTACGAGCAGTACTTC
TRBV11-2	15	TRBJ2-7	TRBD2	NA	CASSSWTSGFYEQYF	TGTGCCAGCAGCAGCTGGACTAGCGGTTTCTACGAGCAGTACTTC
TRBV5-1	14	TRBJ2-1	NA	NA	CASRSDPHYNEQFF	TGCGCCAGCAGGAGCGATCCTCACTACAATGAGCAGTTCTTC
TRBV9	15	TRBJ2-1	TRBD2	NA	CASTTGTSVYNEQFF	TGTGCCAGCACCACCGGGACTAGCGTGTACAATGAGCAGTTCTTC
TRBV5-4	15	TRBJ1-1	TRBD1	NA	CASSTPRQGNTEAFF	TGTGCCAGCAGCACCCCAAGACAGGGAAACACTGAAGCTTTCTTT
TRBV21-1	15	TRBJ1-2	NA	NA	CASSKVGGMCYGYTF	TGTGCCAGCAGCAAAGTGGGGGGGATGTGCTATGGCTACACCTTC
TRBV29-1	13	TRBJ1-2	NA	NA	CSVEQVALGGYTF	TGCAGCGTTGAGCAGGTGGCCTTAGGAGGCTACACCTTC
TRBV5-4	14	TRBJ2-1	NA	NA	CASSLGRAGDEQFF	TGTGCCAGCAGCTTAGGAAGGGCGGGCGATGAGCAGTTCTTC
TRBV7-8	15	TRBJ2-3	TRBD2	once	CASSFTAGGADTQYF	TGTGCCAGCAGCTTCACAGCGGGAGGCGCAGATACGCAGTATTTT
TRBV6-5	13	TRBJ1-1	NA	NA	CASSYGQGTEAFF	TGTGCCAGCAGTTACGGGCAGGGGACTGAAGCTTTCTTT
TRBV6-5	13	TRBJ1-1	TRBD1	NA	CASNLQGETEAFF	TGTGCCAGCAACCTACAGGGGGAGACTGAAGCTTTCTTT
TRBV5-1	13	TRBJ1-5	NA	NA	CASSLQGSQPQHF	TGCGCCAGCAGCTTGCAGGGTAGTCAGCCCCAGCATTTT
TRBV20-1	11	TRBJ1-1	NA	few	CSAYKNTEAFF	TGCAGTGCTTACAAGAACACTGAAGCTTTCTTT
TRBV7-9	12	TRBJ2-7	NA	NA	CANLGGLGEQYF	TGTGCCAACCTTGGCGGCCTGGGCGAGCAGTACTTC
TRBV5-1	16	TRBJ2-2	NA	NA	CASSLVPTGIGGELFF	TGCGCCAGCAGCTTGGTCCCGACAGGAATAGGCGGGGAGCTGTTTTTT
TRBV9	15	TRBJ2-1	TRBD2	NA	CASSPHYIAGDEQFF	TGTGCCAGCAGCCCTCACTACATCGCGGGAGATGAGCAGTTCTTC
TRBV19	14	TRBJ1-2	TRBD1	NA	CASSIGGQNYGYTF	TGTGCCAGTAGTATCGGGGGACAGAACTATGGCTACACCTTC
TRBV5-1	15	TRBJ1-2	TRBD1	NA	CASSNQGQGDYGYTF	TGCGCCAGCAGTAACCAGGGACAGGGCGACTATGGCTACACCTTC
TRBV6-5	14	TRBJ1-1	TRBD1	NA	CASSPWTGRAEAFF	TGTGCCAGCAGTCCCTGGACAGGGCGGGCTGAAGCTTTCTTT
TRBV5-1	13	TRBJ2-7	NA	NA	CASSLGQDYEQYF	TGCGCCAGCAGCTTGGGACAGGACTACGAGCAGTACTTC
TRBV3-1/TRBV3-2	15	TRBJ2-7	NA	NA	CASSQVTRRALEQYF	TGTGCCAGCAGCCAAGTGACTAGACGGGCCCTCGAGCAGTACTTC
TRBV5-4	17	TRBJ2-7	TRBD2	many	CASSPGLAGGISYEQYF	TGTGCCAGCAGCCCGGGACTAGCGGGAGGGATATCCTACGAGCAGTACTTC
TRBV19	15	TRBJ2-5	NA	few	CASRGLTDSKWTQYF	TGTGCCAGTAGAGGCCTGACAGACTCCAAGTGGACCCAGTACTTC